The clone carrying this T cell receptor (beta chain) was seen just once. The CDR3 extends over 14 amino acids. V lost 5 bases to trimming and J lost 3 bases; unmatched junction nucleotides: 10. Looked up from germline, CDR1 is DFQATT and CDR2 is SNEGSKA (reference sequence). This entry comes from a study of CD8 T cells in Susac syndrome. It was negative isolation that provided the CD8+ and CD4+ T cells, whereas TEMRA cells were enriched by FACS. An input of roughly 0.5 to 1 ug of RNA was subjected to reverse transcription using random hexamers. An immunoSEQ multiplex PCR generated amplified TCR beta CDR3 products spanning 54 Vbeta and 13 Jbeta. MiXCR, applied by TCRdb to the immunoSEQ multiplex PCR reads, yields one record per CDR3 protein. The repertoire holds about 160,000 distinct CDR3 sequences, 80% to 95% seen once, with approximately 0.14% in the top ten.

The origin of this receptor is a human donor in good health. What was sequenced was CD4+ T cells from PBMCs. The chain has TRBV20-1 and TRBJ2-7; 7 nucleotides match TRBD2. The CDR3 is CSARRATGGYEQYF. The CDR3 DNA reads as TGCAGTGCTCGCCGGGCAACGGGGGGCTACGAGCAGTACTTC.